This entry lists 13 T cell receptor beta chains sequenced from one sample in a study of cytomegalovirus exposure and HLA in healthy donors. PCR was performed using 60 Vbeta and 13 Jbeta primers. Profiling relied on immunoSEQ multiplex PCR, and the TCRdb table lists in-frame clones only, not all of them. The table has about 180,000 clones, 80% seen once. The sample was PBMCs. All receptors come from a woman in her forties or fifties in good health and CMV-seropositive.

CDR3 in amino acids: CASSQDRDGYYGYTF. CDR3 nucleotides: TGTGCCAGCAGCCAAGATCGGGATGGGTACTATGGCTACACCTTC. The chain has TRBV14 and TRBJ1-2, with D hard to call. Per germline, CDR1 SGHDN and CDR2 FVKESK. V was trimmed by 0 bases and J by 3 bases, leaving 11 bases between them. The CDR3 totals 15 residues.

The rearrangement links TRBV9 to TRBJ1-2, with D possibly matching TRBD1 (5 bases). This CDR3 comprises 15 residues. Germline V CDR1 and CDR2: SGDLS, YYNGEE. V was shortened by 0 bases and J by 6 bases, with 15 bases between the two germline ends. The CDR3 bases are TGTGCCAGCAGCGTAGGTCCAGGGAAGATGAATGGCTACACCTTC. It codes for CASSVGPGKMNGYTF.

This clone was observed a few times. The chain couples TRBV18 to TRBJ2-7, with 11 bases matching TRBD1. CDR1 is KGHSH and CDR2 is LQKENI in the germline V gene. Unmatched junction bases numbered 9, after V lost 5 bases and J lost 6 bases. There are 15 residues in the CDR3. CDR3 sequence: CASSSGQGADGEQYF. DNA of the CDR3: TGTGCCAGCTCATCCGGACAGGGGGCGGATGGCGAGCAGTACTTC.

The chain carries TRBV27 and TRBJ2-5; a weak D match, TRBD2 (5 bases). Germline V gene sequence: CDR1 MNHEY, CDR2 SMNVEV (reference sequence). The CDR3 has 16 residues. Trimming left V 3 bases short and J 4 bases short, with 18 bases between. The CDR3 loop reads CASSLSGANMLETQYF. The CDR3, as DNA: TGTGCCAGCAGTTTGAGCGGTGCTAACATGCTAGAGACCCAGTACTTC.

The chain combines TRBV7-2 with TRBJ2-7; TRBD1 might be the D (5 bases). Germline CDR1 SGHTA, CDR2 FQGNSA. V dropped 4 bases and J dropped 3 bases, with 13 bases sitting between them. This CDR3 is 14 amino acids long. The CDR3 loop is CASSSPTESYEQYF. In DNA, the CDR3 is TGTGCCAGCAGCTCCCCGACAGAGAGCTACGAGCAGTACTTC.

This clone has more than one count but fewer than ten. V usage is TRBV7-2 and J usage is TRBJ2-7; perhaps TRBD2 as D (5 bases). V was pared by 1 base and J by 7 bases, with 11 bases between. The CDR3 extends over 13 amino acids. Germline CDR1 and CDR2: SGHTA and FQGNSA. CDR3 DNA sequence: TGTGCCAGCAGCTTAGGAAGGGAGCGGGAGCAGTACTTC. As protein: CASSLGREREQYF. Full variable domain (missing parts from reference TRBV7-2 and TRBJ2-7): GAGVSQSPSNKVTEKGKDVELRCDPISGHTALYWYRQSLGQGLEFLIYFQGNSAPDKSGLPSDRFSAERTGGSVSTLTIQRTQQEDSAVYLCASSLGREREQYFGPGTRLTVT.

The chain carries TRBV7-2 and TRBJ2-7; tentatively, D is TRBD2 (5 bases). Germline loops: CDR1 SGHTA, CDR2 FQGNSA. The CDR3 extends over 15 amino acids. V lost 5 bases to trimming and J lost 2 bases, with 16 bases between them. For the CDR3, the DNA is TGTGCCAGCAGCCACGGAGGAGGCCCACCCTACGAGCAGTACTTC. Translated, it gives CASSHGGGPPYEQYF. The variable domain in full, with the rest retrieved from reference TRBV7-2 and TRBJ2-7, is GAGVSQSPSNKVTEKGKDVELRCDPISGHTALYWYRQSLGQGLEFLIYFQGNSAPDKSGLPSDRFSAERTGGSVSTLTIQRTQQEDSAVYLCASSHGGGPPYEQYFGPGTRLTVT.

J is TRBJ2-1 and V is TRBV13; tentatively, D is TRBD2 (6 bases). Between the trimmed V and J ends, which lost 4 bases and 9 bases, there was a span of 16 bases. Germline V lookup: CDR1 PRHDT, CDR2 FYEKMQ (reference sequence). The CDR3 extends over 14 amino acids. Here the CDR3 reads CASSSQWTRGEQFF. Here the CDR3 DNA reads TGTGCCAGCAGCTCCCAATGGACGCGGGGTGAGCAGTTCTTC. Variable domain in full (rest from reference TRBV13 and TRBJ2-1): AAGVIQSPRHLIKEKRETATLKCYPIPRHDTVYWYQQGPGQDPQFLISFYEKMQSDKGSIPDRFSAQQFSDYHSELNMSSLELGDSALYFCASSSQWTRGEQFFGPGTRLTVL.

This clone has more than one count but fewer than ten. The V and J genes are TRBV18 and TRBJ1-3, with 10 bases fitting TRBD1. J was trimmed by 0 bases and V by 2 bases; bases with no gene match: 4. Germline V gene sequence: CDR1 KGHSH, CDR2 LQKENI. The CDR3 totals 17 residues. CDR3 bases: TGTGCCAGCTCACCAATTGGACAGGGGGTCTCTGGAAACACCATATATTTT. Amino acids: CASSPIGQGVSGNTIYF.

Regarding this clone: At one of its ends the junction is not consistent with the germline gene, which may arise from a read error. This chain uses TRBV7-7 with TRBJ2-3, with D hard to call. Germline V lookup: CDR1 SSHAT, CDR2 FNYEAQ (reference sequence). The CDR3 is 13 residues long. CDR3 region: CASSSIGTDTQYF. The CDR3 DNA sequence: TGTGCTAGCAGCTCTATCGGGACAGATACGCAGTATTTT. Looking up the rest from reference TRBV7-7 and TRBJ2-3 gives the full variable domain: GAGVSQSPRYKVTKRGQDVTLRCDPISSHATLYWYQQALGQGPEFLTYFNYEAQPDKSGLPSDRFSAERPEGSISTLTIQRTEQRDSAMYRCASSSIGTDTQYFGPGTRLTVL.

This clone was counted a single time. Its ends do not fully match the called genes, so a read error is possible. The chain has TRBV7-7 and TRBJ2-5; 7 nucleotides agree with TRBD1. In germline, CDR1 is SSHAT, CDR2 FNYEAQ (reference sequence). The CDR3 has 13 amino acids. CDR3 in DNA: TGTGCTAGCAGCTCGACCAGGGGGGAGACCCAGTACTTC. It encodes CASSSTRGETQYF.

The V and J genes are TRBV28 and TRBJ1-2, with D perhaps TRBD1 (5 bases). With 2 bases removed from V and 1 base from J, the gap between germline ends came to 8 bases. Germline CDR1 and CDR2: MDHEN and SYDVKM. The CDR3 extends over 14 amino acids. The DNA of the CDR3 is TGTGCCAGCAGTTTAGGGGGGGTTAACTATGGCTACACCTTC. Translation: CASSLGGVNYGYTF.

The rearrangement joins TRBV19 to TRBJ2-2; a weak D match, TRBD1 (6 bases). Germline values: CDR1 LNHDA, CDR2 SQIVND (reference sequence). The CDR3 runs 17 residues. Trimming cost V 5 bases and J 6 bases, with 22 bases left between them. CDR3 sequence: CASSSLTGKNGPGELFF. The CDR3 DNA reads as TGTGCCAGTAGTTCACTTACAGGGAAAAACGGCCCCGGGGAGCTGTTTTTT.